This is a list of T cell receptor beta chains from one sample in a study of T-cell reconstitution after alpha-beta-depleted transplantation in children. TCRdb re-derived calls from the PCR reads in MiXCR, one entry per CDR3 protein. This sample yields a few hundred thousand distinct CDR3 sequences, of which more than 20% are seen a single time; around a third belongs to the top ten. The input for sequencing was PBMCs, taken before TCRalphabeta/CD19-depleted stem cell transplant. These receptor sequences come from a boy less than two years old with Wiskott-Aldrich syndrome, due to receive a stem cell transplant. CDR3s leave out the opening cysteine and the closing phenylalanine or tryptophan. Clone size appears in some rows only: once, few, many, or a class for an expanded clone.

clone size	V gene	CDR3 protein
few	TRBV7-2	ASSPSWGTGGAQY
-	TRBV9	ASSFRGNLDSPLH
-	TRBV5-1	ASSYSPTGDYEQY
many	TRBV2	ASSGLAGAYEQY
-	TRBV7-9	AGTQDGADTQY
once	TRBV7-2	ASRRGQGAGANVLT
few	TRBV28	ASSFSHEQY
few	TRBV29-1	SVGFGDEQY
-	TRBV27	ASRGLAGAGEQY
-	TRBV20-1	SDRAIPAEQY
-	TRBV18	ASSRTGNGYEQY
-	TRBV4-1	ASSVGEDYEQY
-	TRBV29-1	SGKDDGYNEQF
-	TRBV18	ASSPLDNRGYT
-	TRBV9	ASQGLPNTEAF
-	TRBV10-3	ATRLRAGGPYNEQF
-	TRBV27	ASSFQGKDADTQY
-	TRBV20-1	SASGVRSNQPQH
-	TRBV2	ASRQTVLTGELF
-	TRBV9	ASSPGEGRGGYEQY
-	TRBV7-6	ASSANRVGPLTDTQY
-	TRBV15	ATGLAGAKQY
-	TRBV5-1	ASSLGGQGETQY
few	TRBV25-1	ASRKGQGAYEQY
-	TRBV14	ASSLRTGFQETQY
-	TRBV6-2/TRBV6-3	ASSRAGALGELF
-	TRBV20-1	SARPPGQSQGTDTQY
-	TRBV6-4	ASSDPVGLAGGLSF
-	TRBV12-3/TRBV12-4	ASSLLGSATQY
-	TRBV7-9	ASGLAGGKTQY
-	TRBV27	ASSWAGELF
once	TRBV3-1	ASSQGRGGFSYEQY
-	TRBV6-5	ASSYSDGTDTQY
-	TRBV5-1	ASSLDPLAPTTDTQY
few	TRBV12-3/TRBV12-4	ASSLAGTPDTQY
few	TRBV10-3	AISESPRAPEQF
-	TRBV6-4	ASSDSGGHNEQF
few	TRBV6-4	ASSDVVTRGTDTQY
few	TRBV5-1	ASSLGSGGLYEQY
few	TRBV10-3	AISEIGQSNEQY
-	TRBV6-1	ASQYRGSYNEQF
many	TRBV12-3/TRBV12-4	ASSLGSEAF
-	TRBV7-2	ASSLALGQGLYEQY
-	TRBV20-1	SAPSQGNQPQH
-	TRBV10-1	ASSVTSGTGELF
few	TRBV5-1	ASSLDPSGDEQF
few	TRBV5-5	ASSFGTWGNQPQH
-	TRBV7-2	ASSLEVGSRRY
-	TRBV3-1	ASSRKNFEQF
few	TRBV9	ASSVAVGGVNEQF
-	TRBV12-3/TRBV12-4	ASSPDGDQDQPQH
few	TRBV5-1	ASSLGLTKTGELF
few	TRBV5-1	ASSLSTIKDRGETQY